These 21 T cell receptor beta chains were sequenced from one sample in a study of blood T cells in healthy people across ages. With a J-beta primer mix and a sample-barcoded 5' primer, a second PCR ran 7 to 11 cycles. TCRdb called the 5' RACE reads again in MiXCR, with one record for every CDR3 protein. This table has some 1.8 million distinct CDR3 sequences, roughly two fifths appearing once. Material: blood. The receptor set was obtained from a human donor in good health.

This clonotype was recorded a few times. The chain links TRBV10-3 to TRBJ1-5, with D tentatively TRBD1 (6 bases). The CDR3 has 14 amino acids. In germline, CDR1 is ENHRY, CDR2 SYGVKD. Trimming left V 10 bases short and J 4 bases short, with 17 bases between. CDR3 region: CATQVDRANQPQHF. DNA for the CDR3: TGTGCCACCCAGGTGGACAGAGCAAATCAGCCCCAGCATTTT.

Points on this clonotype: Its ends do not fully match the called genes, so a read error is possible. The rearrangement joins TRBV24-1 to TRBJ2-1; 8 bases are a match to TRBD1. CDR1 and CDR2 from the germline V gene are KGHDR and SFDVKD. The CDR3 totals 16 residues. CDR3 DNA: TGTGCCACCAGTGATTTAGTCAGGGGGCGGTGGAATGGGCAGTTCTTC. This codes for CATSDLVRGRWNGQFF.

CDR3 coding DNA: TGTGCCAGCAGCCATGGACAGTATCTCACAGATACGCAGTATTTT. The encoded protein is CASSHGQYLTDTQYF. This chain uses TRBV12-3 or TRBV12-4 with TRBJ2-3, with D maybe TRBD1 (6 bases). CDR3 length equals 15 residues. V was shortened by 6 bases and J by 2 bases, with 15 bases between the two germline ends.

The chain couples TRBV7-9 to TRBJ2-5; the D is unclear. V lost 2 bases and J 4 bases, leaving 8 bases between the germline ends. CDR3 length: 13 amino acids. CDR1 and CDR2 (germline): SEHNR, FQNEAQ (reference sequence). Written as DNA, the CDR3 is TGTGCCAGCAGCTTACCTGTCCCAGAGACCCAGTACTTC. It translates to CASSLPVPETQYF.

Concerning this clonotype: At one end the junction does not follow the germline gene, possibly because of a read error. The chain is built from TRBV10-3 and TRBJ1-1, with D possibly TRBD1 on 6 matching bases. The CDR3 covers 14 residues. Germline loops: CDR1 ENHRY, CDR2 SYGVKD. CDR3: CAISRQGIRTETFF. The CDR3, as DNA: TGTGCCATCAGTCGGCAGGGGATTAGGACTGAAACTTTCTTT.

This clonotype was counted only a few times. The J gene is TRBJ2-4, the V gene TRBV5-6, with 8 bases fitting TRBD1. The CDR3 runs to 14 residues. Germline CDR1 is SGHDT and CDR2 is YYEEEE. The V and J ends lost 3 bases and 9 bases, in that order; junction bases with no gene match: 8. Here the CDR3 DNA reads TGTGCCAGCAGCTCCTCGGCAGGGGGCTTCATTCAGTACTTC. It encodes CASSSSAGGFIQYF.

The CDR3, as DNA: TGCGCCAGCAGCTCCCGGGTTGGCGGGGGGTCCTACGAGCAGTACTTC. Amino acid sequence: CASSSRVGGGSYEQYF. This sequence joins TRBV5-1 and TRBJ2-4; 8 positions agree with TRBD2. TRBJ2-7 explains the end of the DNA better; the J call may be wrong. This CDR3 has 16 amino acids. In germline, CDR1 is SGHRS, CDR2 YFSETQ.

The chain recombines TRBV18 with TRBJ2-1; TRBD2 agrees at 7 bases. J lost 5 bases, V lost 0 bases, and 4 bases had no gene match. The CDR3 is 15 amino acids. Germline V gives CDR1 KGHSH, CDR2 LQKENI. CDR3 region: CASSPPGLQDNEQFF. The CDR3 region has the DNA TGTGCCAGCTCACCACCGGGACTACAAGACAATGAGCAGTTCTTC.

The chain links TRBV20-1 to TRBJ2-1, with 10 bases identical to TRBD2. The junction had 9 bases not matched to a gene; V was cut back by 3 bases and J by 1 base. CDR3 length: 17 residues. In germline, CDR1 is DFQATT, CDR2 SNEGSKA (reference sequence). The DNA for the CDR3 is TGCAGTGCTAGCCTAGCGGGGGCCGCGGGTTCCTACAATGAGCAGTTCTTC. Its protein is CSASLAGAAGSYNEQFF.

This sequence joins TRBV3-1 and TRBJ2-1, with 10 bases lining up with TRBD2. This CDR3 is 19 amino acids long. CDR1 is LGHDT and CDR2 is YNNKEL in the germline V gene (reference sequence). Trimming cost V 4 bases and J 7 bases; bases outside gene matches: 19. CDR3 DNA: TGTGCCAGCAGCCCCGGACTAGCGGATCTACCTTCCTCATTGAATGAGCAGTTCTTC. Translation: CASSPGLADLPSSLNEQFF.

This clonotype was picked up a small number of times. This sequence joins TRBV13 and TRBJ2-1, with 7 bases lining up with TRBD2. Germline CDR1 PRHDT, CDR2 FYEKMQ (reference sequence). V lost 1 base, J lost 1 base, and 10 bases stayed unmatched. This CDR3 region has 18 residues. Here the CDR3 reads CASSLVGGGGVSYNEQFF. DNA for the CDR3: TGTGCCAGCAGCTTAGTAGGCGGGGGTGGCGTGTCCTACAATGAGCAGTTCTTC.

V gene TRBV29-1 combines with J gene TRBJ1-2; 7 bases are shared with TRBD1. The CDR3 has 12 residues. Germline CDR1 SQVTM, CDR2 ANQGSEA. J was trimmed by 5 bases and V by 4 bases; bases with no gene match: 4. CDR3 residues: CSVGQGWYGYTF. CDR3 nucleotides: TGCAGCGTTGGACAGGGATGGTATGGCTACACCTTC.

This clonotype occurred a few times. The CDR3 nucleotides are TGCGCCAGCAGCCAAAAGAATGGCTATGGCTACACCTTC. Protein sequence: CASSQKNGYGYTF. The J gene is TRBJ1-2, the V gene TRBV4-1; D unclear. Germline loops: CDR1 MGHRA, CDR2 YSYEKL. V dropped 2 bases and J dropped 4 bases, with 8 bases sitting between them. The CDR3 runs to 13 residues.

Notes on this clonotype: A junction end diverges from the germline sequence, so it may reflect a read error. The V gene is TRBV29-1, the J gene TRBJ2-5; D unresolved. Looked up from germline, CDR1 is SQVTM and CDR2 is ANQGSEA. CDR3 length: 14 amino acids. The CDR3 here is CSVESAGRSEIQYF. CDR3 coding DNA: TGCAGCGTTGAATCAGCAGGAAGGTCGGAGATCCAGTACTTC. Variable domain in full (rest from reference TRBV29-1 and TRBJ2-5): SAVISQKPSRDICQRGTSLTIQCQVDSQVTMMFWYRQQPGQSLTLIATANQGSEATYESGFVIDKFPISRPNLTFSTLTVSNMSPEDSSIYLCSVESAGRSEIQYFGPGTRLLVL.

The chain uses TRBV20-1 and TRBJ2-5; 13 nucleotides match TRBD2. Matching the DNA end better, TRBJ2-7 makes the J call doubtful. The CDR3 covers 13 residues. The germline CDR1 and CDR2 sequences are DFQATT and SNEGSKA (reference sequence). The CDR3 region has the DNA TGCAGTGCAGGACTAGCGGGGGCCTACGAGCAGTACTTC. The encoded protein is CSAGLAGAYEQYF.

The chain is built from TRBV29-1 and TRBJ1-1, with D perhaps TRBD1 (6 bases). This CDR3 region has 12 residues. Trimming shortened V by 3 bases and J by 7 bases, and 12 bases separated the two germline ends. Germline V CDR1 and CDR2: SQVTM, ANQGSEA. The CDR3 sequence is CSVDTGTHEAFF. The CDR3 DNA reads as TGCAGCGTTGATACAGGGACCCATGAAGCTTTCTTT.

The table lists this clonotype with a few counts. The chain is built from TRBV7-2 and TRBJ2-1; maybe TRBD2 (5 bases). Germline V gene sequence: CDR1 SGHTA, CDR2 FQGNSA. V lost 3 bases and J 4 bases, leaving 10 bases between the germline ends. The CDR3 runs 14 residues. The CDR3 sequence: CASSFAGIYNEQFF. The CDR3 coding sequence is TGTGCCAGCAGCTTTGCCGGGATATACAATGAGCAGTTCTTC.

V and J are TRBV30 and TRBJ2-6; 8 nucleotides agree with TRBD1. The CDR3 sequence is 15 residues long. Trimming took 2 bases from V and 2 from J; bases not matched to a gene: 2. CDR1 GTSNPN and CDR2 SVGIG come from the germline V gene (reference sequence). The chain's CDR3 is CAWSQGAAGANVLTF. CDR3 nucleotides: TGTGCCTGGAGTCAGGGGGCCGCTGGGGCCAACGTCCTGACTTTC.

Concerning this clonotype itself: Sequence at one end of the junction differs from germline and may be a read error. CDR3 residues: CASGLGTGNVYEQYF. DNA for the CDR3: TGTGCCAGCGGTTTAGGGACAGGGAACGTATACGAGCAGTACTTC. The V gene is TRBV28, the J gene TRBJ2-7; 9 nucleotides match TRBD1. The CDR3 runs 15 residues. Germline V gene lookup returns CDR1 MDHEN and CDR2 SYDVKM.

The CDR3 region is CASSLVEGGTEAFF. CDR3 bases: TGTGCCAGCAGCTTGGTCGAGGGGGGCACTGAAGCTTTCTTT. This rearrangement joins TRBV5-8 to TRBJ1-1, with D possibly being TRBD1 (6 bases). Per the germline V gene, CDR1 is SGHTS and CDR2 is YDEGEE. The V gene lost 0 bases and the J gene lost 4 bases, with 10 bases spanning the gap. The CDR3 spans 14 residues. The whole variable domain, remainder taken from reference TRBV5-8 and TRBJ1-1, is EAGVTQSPTHLIKTRGQQATLRCSPISGHTSVYWYQQALGLGLQFLLWYDEGEERNRGNFPPRFSGRQFPNYSSELNVNALELEDSALYLCASSLVEGGTEAFFGQGTRLTVV.

The chain is built from TRBV20-1 and TRBJ2-7; D gene unclear. V gave up 6 bases and J gave up 3 bases, with 9 bases separating them. The CDR3 runs to 11 residues. Germline CDR1 DFQATT, CDR2 SNEGSKA (reference sequence). The CDR3 here is CSAAGDYEQYF. CDR3 bases: TGCAGTGCAGCAGGTGACTACGAGCAGTACTTC.